The source of this TCR beta chain is a study of PD-1 blockade in classical Hodgkin lymphoma. Study-wide results and limits: The study found that TCR diversity rose significantly by C4D1 in CD4+ but not CD8+ cells. Relapsed/refractory patients reportedly had the lowest baseline TCR diversity, below newly diagnosed patients, who were below healthy donors. What drove the repertoire differences, possibly disease activity or prior therapy, has not been defined.

Exposure to brentuximab vedotin varied, and each patient had relapsed following autologous stem cell transplantation. Researchers report purifying CD4+ T cells from thawed PBMCs by magnetic negative selection. As concerns this clone: Its antigen is undetermined.

Method: immunoSEQ multiplex PCR; TCRdb's copy keeps in-frame clones and lacks some. The repertoire holds 30,000 or so clones, with about nine tenths as singletons. The CDR3 totals 13 residues. CDR1 is MDHEN, CDR2 SYDVKM, per germline. V was cut by 2 bases and J by 10 bases, with 12 bases left in between. The sequencing here drew on CD4+ T cells from blood, taken at baseline. This clonotype was sampled from a human donor with classical Hodgkin lymphoma. The chain combines TRBV28 with TRBJ2-1; a weak D match, TRBD2 (5 bases). CDR3 loop: CASSLGVTREQFF. CDR3 nucleotides: TGTGCCAGCAGTTTAGGGGTCACTAGGGAGCAGTTCTTC.